A single count supports the clone carrying this T cell receptor beta chain. The antigen is undetermined. Germline CDR1 reads MNHEY; CDR2 reads SVGAGI. The CDR3 is made up of 14 amino acids. Trimming removed 4 bases from V and 5 bases from J; junction bases left unmatched: 8. The sample originates from a study of T-cell reconstitution after alpha-beta-depleted transplantation in children. Findings and caveats of the study: Alpha-beta T cells about two months after transplant reportedly derived from several hundred expanded graft clones. T-cell numbers and diversity one year post-transplant derived largely from freshly generated T cells. For some patients, TCRbeta diversity was high at day 60 because of recipient T cells and thymic progenitors that survived.

The library targeted TCRbeta and was prepared with unique molecular identifiers. TCRdb itself ran the PCR reads through MiXCR, one entry per CDR3 protein. The repertoire includes about 980,000 distinct CDR3 sequences, around 30% of them detected once, and about 28% sits in the top ten. The sequence was obtained from a boy in the first two years of life who had a stem cell transplant for SCID, so the T cells may come from the graft donor. The sequencing here drew on PBMCs, mostly from graft donor cells, taken 360 days after TCRalphabeta/CD19-depleted stem cell transplant. The gene calls are TRBV6-5 and TRBJ2-7; 7 nucleotides align to TRBD2. The CDR3 DNA reads TGTGCCAGCAGTTCCCCGGGGAGGGGCAACGAGCAGTACTTC. Its protein is CASSSPGRGNEQYF.